A selection of T cell receptor beta chains follows, all from one sample in a study of tumor-infiltrating lymphocytes in oesophageal squamous cell carcinoma. MiXCR, applied by TCRdb to the PCR reads, yields one record per CDR3 protein. The sample consists of 20,000 to 25,000 distinct CDR3 sequences, about 40% of them appearing once. The sequenced sample was esophageal tumor tissue. Receptors originate from a male donor with esophageal squamous cell carcinoma. The CDR3 runs from the conserved cysteine through the conserved F or W. Fields, in order: V gene, clone size, D gene, J gene, CDR3 protein, CDR3 DNA. D genes are given only for firm matches. The size field is filled for only some rows; it gives once, few, many or a size class.

TRBV6-1	medium-sized	TRBD2	TRBJ2-1	CASSSTRREGNEQFF	TGTGCCAGCAGTTCGACTAGGAGGGAGGGCAATGAGCAGTTCTTC
TRBV5-4	many	NA	TRBJ2-3	CASSLRTDTQYF	TGTGCCAGCAGCTTGCGGACAGATACGCAGTATTTT
TRBV15	few	NA	TRBJ2-1	CATSRDRDPLYNEQFF	TGTGCCACCAGCAGGGACCGGGACCCCCTCTACAATGAGCAGTTCTTC
TRBV7-2	large	NA	TRBJ2-5	CASSLRTPGKTQYF	TGTGCCAGCAGCTTGCGGACTCCCGGAAAGACCCAGTACTTC
TRBV7-9	many	NA	TRBJ1-2	CASSLTGPVGGYTF	TGTGCCAGCAGCTTAACAGGCCCTGTCGGTGGCTACACCTTC
TRBV18	many	NA	TRBJ1-5	CASSHAAGRTQPQHF	TGTGCCAGCTCTCACGCCGCAGGTAGGACCCAGCCCCAGCATTTT
TRBV12-3/TRBV12-4	medium-sized	NA	TRBJ2-1	CASSPHTGNEQFF	TGTGCCAGCAGTCCCCACACAGGGAATGAGCAGTTCTTC
TRBV7-2	few	NA	TRBJ2-1	CASSLASVGYNEQFF	TGTGCCAGCAGCTTAGCTAGTGTTGGGTACAATGAGCAGTTCTTC
TRBV12-3/TRBV12-4	many	NA	TRBJ2-2	CASSLVGPRELFF	TGTGCCAGCAGTTTAGTGGGGCCCCGGGAGCTGTTTTTT
TRBV6-1	many	NA	TRBJ1-1	CASTPTRAHTEAFF	TGTGCCAGCACCCCCACCAGGGCCCACACTGAAGCTTTCTTT
TRBV12-3/TRBV12-4	NA	TRBD1	TRBJ2-3	CASSLSLRGQRGRDTQYF	TGTGCCAGCAGTTTATCCCTAAGGGGACAGCGAGGTAGAGATACGCAGTATTTT
TRBV7-6	NA	NA	TRBJ2-7	CASSLGASVAYEQYF	TGTGCCAGCAGCTTAGGGGCTAGCGTAGCCTACGAGCAGTACTTC
TRBV28	once	TRBD2	TRBJ2-3	CVSSHPRGLAGGYTQYF	TGTGTCAGCAGCCATCCCAGAGGACTAGCGGGAGGGTATACGCAGTATTTT
TRBV14	few	NA	TRBJ2-7	CASSQGTPYRGQYF	TGTGCCAGCAGCCAAGGTACCCCTTATAGGGGGCAGTACTTC
TRBV28	NA	NA	TRBJ2-1	CASRERGKNYGYTF	TGTGCCAGCAGGGAAAGGGGAAAGAACTATGGCTACACCTTT
TRBV6-1	NA	NA	TRBJ2-3	CASSDQDTQYF	TGTGCCAGCAGTGATCAGGATACGCAGTATTTT
TRBV25-1	many	NA	TRBJ1-4	CASSGKTGSNEKLFF	TGTGCCAGCAGTGGGAAAACAGGGAGTAATGAAAAACTGTTTTTT
TRBV6-2/TRBV6-3	NA	NA	TRBJ2-1	CASSYSPGARNEQFF	TGTGCCAGCAGTTACTCCCCAGGCGCTCGCAATGAGCAGTTCTTC
TRBV18	many	TRBD1	TRBJ1-1	CASSQGTGGTEAFF	TGTGCCAGCTCACAAGGGACAGGGGGCACTGAAGCTTTCTTT
TRBV2	NA	NA	TRBJ1-5	CASSDRGGNQPQHF	TGTGCCAGCAGTGATAGAGGGGGGAATCAGCCCCAGCATTTT
TRBV6-1	once	NA	TRBJ2-7	CASHIGRFYEQYF	TGTGCCAGCCACATCGGCAGGTTCTACGAGCAGTACTTC
TRBV5-1	few	NA	TRBJ2-7	CASSDTTPAYYEQYF	TGCGCCAGCAGTGATACGACTCCAGCATACTACGAGCAGTACTTC
TRBV7-9	NA	NA	TRBJ2-5	CASSLGVASETQYF	TGTGCCAGCAGCTTAGGTGTAGCGTCAGAGACCCAGTACTTC
TRBV4-2	many	TRBD2	TRBJ2-3	CASSQFSSGRDTQYF	TGTGCCAGCAGCCAATTTTCTAGCGGGAGGGATACGCAGTATTTT
TRBV20-1	NA	NA	TRBJ2-7	CSASGRGSYNEQYF	TGCAGTGCTAGCGGCCGGGGCTCCTACAATGAGCAGTACTTC
TRBV7-6	NA	TRBD1	TRBJ2-1	CASSLGQGVSYNEQFF	TGTGCCAGCAGCTTAGGACAGGGGGTCTCCTACAATGAGCAGTTCTTC
TRBV28	medium-sized	NA	TRBJ2-1	CASSPWSNSYNEQFF	TGTGCCAGCAGCCCCTGGTCAAACTCCTACAATGAGCAGTTCTTC
TRBV4-1	NA	TRBD2	TRBJ2-3	CASSQEGGRPLTDTQYF	TGCGCCAGCAGCCAAGAGGGCGGGAGACCTCTCACAGATACGCAGTATTTT
TRBV7-3	NA	TRBD2	TRBJ2-1	CASSPIAGGTDTQFF	TGTGCCAGCAGCCCCATAGCGGGCGGCACAGATACGCAGTTCTTC
TRBV12-5	few	NA	TRBJ1-2	CASGLVLLPDYFVPAAAKDYGYTF	TGTGCTAGTGGTTTGGTATTGCTTCCGGACTACTTTGTGCCCGCCGCGGCCAAGGACTATGGCTACACCTTC
TRBV15	few	NA	TRBJ2-1	CATSRGESDEQFF	TGTGCCACCAGCAGAGGGGAGTCTGATGAGCAGTTCTTC
TRBV6-1	many	NA	TRBJ2-4	CASSYAGENIQYF	TGTGCCAGCAGTTATGCAGGGGAGAACATTCAGTACTTC